Presented here are 8 T cell receptor beta chains from one specimen sequenced in a study of blood T cell repertoires in COVID-19. Produced via immunoSEQ multiplex PCR; TCRdb's table is partial and in-frame only. The sample has about 300,000 clones, roughly 91% seen once. The specimen sequenced was peripheral blood. The receptors stem from a woman between 25 and 40 years old with COVID-19, enrolled during active disease.

The chain couples TRBV29-1 to TRBJ1-2; 7 nucleotides line up with TRBD1. The CDR3 is 11 residues long. Trimming took 5 bases from V and 6 from J; bases not matched to a gene: 3. CDR1 is SQVTM and CDR2 is ANQGSEA in the germline V gene. The CDR3 region has the DNA TGCAGCGTTAGACAGGGAAATGGCTACACCTTC. Protein: CSVRQGNGYTF. Combining the CDR3 with reference TRBV29-1 and TRBJ1-2 gives the whole variable domain SAVISQKPSRDICQRGTSLTIQCQVDSQVTMMFWYRQQPGQSLTLIATANQGSEATYESGFVIDKFPISRPNLTFSTLTVSNMSPEDSSIYLCSVRQGNGYTFGSGTRLTVV.

In this sample, this clone turned up once. The chain is built from TRBV2 and TRBJ1-2, with D possibly matching TRBD1 (5 bases). This CDR3 contains 14 residues. Germline CDR1 SNHLY, CDR2 FYNNEI. Trimming took 6 bases from V and 2 from J, leaving 13 bases between them. CDR3 DNA: TGTGCCAGCAGGATGGACATCGGGAACTATGGCTACACCTTC. Its protein product is CASRMDIGNYGYTF.

V usage is TRBV7-9 and J usage is TRBJ1-4, with D tentatively TRBD1 (5 bases). This CDR3 is 13 amino acids long. V was pared by 4 bases and J by 7 bases, with 10 bases between. Germline loops: CDR1 SEHNR, CDR2 FQNEAQ (reference sequence). The DNA for the CDR3 is TGTGCCAGCAGCTCCAGGGTCGGTGAAAAACTGTTTTTT. Translated, it gives CASSSRVGEKLFF.

V and J are TRBV4-1 and TRBJ1-4; maybe TRBD1 (5 bases). CDR3 length equals 14 residues. Deletions cut 4 bases from V and 10 bases from J, with 16 bases between. CDR1 is MGHRA and CDR2 is YSYEKL in the germline V gene. CDR3 in DNA: TGCGCCAGCAGCCTACCCCCGACAGTCCGAAAACTGTTTTTT. It encodes CASSLPPTVRKLFF.

The chain couples TRBV27 to TRBJ1-1; D is perhaps TRBD1 (5 bases). CDR1 is MNHEY and CDR2 is SMNVEV in the germline V gene (reference sequence). V lost 5 bases and J 6 bases, leaving 10 bases between the germline ends. The CDR3 extends over 12 amino acids. CDR3 sequence: CASSEWGAEAFF. CDR3 nucleotides: TGTGCCAGCAGTGAGTGGGGGGCTGAAGCTTTCTTT.

The genes are TRBV11-2 and TRBJ2-2; D unresolved. V shed 2 bases and J shed 4 bases, with 5 bases lying between them. The CDR3 spans 13 residues. CDR1 and CDR2 (germline): SGHAT, FQNNGV. In DNA, the CDR3 is TGTGCCAGCAGCTTACAATCCACCGGGGAGCTGTTTTTT. The encoded protein is CASSLQSTGELFF.

The chain has TRBV19 and TRBJ1-2; TRBD1 matches 10 bases. The CDR3 spans 14 residues. V was pared by 3 bases and J by 8 bases, with 6 bases of the junction left unmatched. Germline V gene sequence: CDR1 LNHDA, CDR2 SQIVND (reference sequence). The CDR3 nucleotides read TGTGCCAGTAGTATTATGGGGACAGGGGACGGCTACACCTTC. Translating it yields CASSIMGTGDGYTF. The complete variable domain, with remaining parts taken from reference TRBV19 and TRBJ1-2, reads DGGITQSPKYLFRKEGQNVTLSCEQNLNHDAMYWYRQDPGQGLRLIYYSQIVNDFQKGDIAEGYSVSREKKESFPLTVTSAQKNPTAFYLCASSIMGTGDGYTFGSGTRLTVV.

This clone was detected once. The chain combines TRBV3-1 (or the pseudogene TRBV3-2) with TRBJ1-1; 7 nucleotides agree with TRBD1. The V and J ends lost 3 bases and 6 bases, in that order; junction bases with no gene match: 7. This CDR3 contains 14 residues. Germline V lookup: CDR1 LGHDT, CDR2 YNNKEL (reference sequence). The CDR3: CASSQTGPPAEAFF. CDR3 in DNA: TGTGCCAGCAGCCAGACAGGGCCACCGGCTGAAGCTTTCTTT.